This is a list of T cell receptor beta chains from one sample in a study of early T cells in non-severe SARS-CoV-2 infection. MiXCR, applied by TCRdb to the 5' RACE reads, yields one record per CDR3 protein. The sample comprises 100,000 to 130,000 distinct CDR3 sequences, around 10% of which are singletons, and 2.5% to 4% rests with the top ten. Sequenced sample: whole blood. These TCRs come from an adult who was a healthcare worker with PCR-confirmed SARS-CoV-2 infection or an uninfected control (not recorded which). The CDR3 runs from the conserved cysteine through the conserved F or W. The D gene is left open where the match is weak. Not all rows give a size; the values are once, few, many and, for expanded clones, a class.

size,V,D,J,CDR3,DNA
.,TRBV12-3/TRBV12-4,.,TRBJ2-2,CASSFNGELFF,TGTGCCAGCAGTTTTAATGGGGAGCTGTTTTTT
few,TRBV6-6,.,TRBJ1-5,CASSYMRGGNQPQHF,TGTGCCAGCAGTTACATGAGGGGTGGCAATCAGCCCCAGCATTTT
few,TRBV3-1,.,TRBJ2-2,CASSLLLGTGELFF,TGTGCCAGCAGCCTCCTACTAGGGACCGGGGAGCTGTTTTTT
few,TRBV5-1,.,TRBJ2-1,CASSLAPASSYNEQFF,TGCGCCAGCAGCTTGGCCCCAGCAAGCTCCTACAATGAGCAGTTCTTC
few,TRBV6-5,TRBD1,TRBJ1-2,CASKFSQDRGYGYTF,TGTGCCAGCAAATTCTCCCAGGACAGGGGCTATGGCTACACCTTC
few,TRBV9,.,TRBJ1-3,CASSDPHGNTIYF,TGTGCCAGCAGCGATCCCCATGGAAACACCATATATTTT
.,TRBV28,.,TRBJ1-1,CASSLSGRLNTEAFF,TGTGCCAGCAGTTTGTCGGGACGGTTGAACACTGAAGCTTTCTTT
few,TRBV29-1,.,TRBJ2-7,CSVRLVSYEQYF,TGCAGCGTCAGACTGGTCTCCTACGAGCAGTACTTC
.,TRBV12-3/TRBV12-4,.,TRBJ1-2,CASSFELGHQGYTF,TGTGCCAGCAGTTTCGAACTGGGACATCAGGGCTACACCTTC
many,TRBV11-2,.,TRBJ1-2,CASSLLLYGYTF,TGTGCCAGCAGCTTACTACTCTATGGCTACACCTTC
many,TRBV5-1,.,TRBJ1-5,CASSPGAGYQPQHF,TGCGCCAGCAGCCCTGGAGCAGGGTATCAGCCCCAGCATTTT
.,TRBV7-9,.,TRBJ1-1,CASAATEAFF,TGTGCCAGCGCAGCAACTGAAGCTTTCTTT
.,TRBV30,.,TRBJ1-6,CVWSVRVTQSSYNSPLHF,TGTGTCTGGAGTGTACGGGTCACGCAGAGCTCCTATAATTCACCCCTCCACTTT
.,TRBV28,TRBD1,TRBJ1-5,CASRRSPRTGFQPQHF,TGTGCCAGCAGGCGATCTCCGAGGACAGGGTTTCAGCCCCAGCATTTT
.,TRBV29-1,.,TRBJ1-1,CSVSTGNTEAFF,TGCAGCGTTTCGACAGGGAACACTGAAGCTTTCTTT
few,TRBV6-2/TRBV6-3,.,TRBJ2-1,CASHEDGYNEQFF,TGTGCCAGCCATGAGGACGGTTACAATGAGCAGTTCTTC
few,TRBV6-6,TRBD2,TRBJ2-7,CASSYGLAGGPGYEQYF,TGTGCCAGCAGTTATGGACTAGCGGGAGGCCCGGGGTACGAGCAGTACTTC
many,TRBV29-1,.,TRBJ1-4,CSVEDNRDGLFF,TGCAGCGTTGAAGATAATAGGGACGGACTGTTTTTT
few,TRBV6-5,.,TRBJ1-6,CASSRADYNSPLHF,TGTGCCAGCAGTCGGGCGGATTATAATTCACCCCTCCACTTT
many,TRBV6-2/TRBV6-3,TRBD2,TRBJ2-3,CASSSGGTTDTQYF,TGTGCCAGCAGCTCCGGGGGGACCACAGATACGCAGTATTTT
.,TRBV11-2,.,TRBJ2-5,CASSYLQETQYF,TGTGCCAGCAGCTACCTACAAGAGACCCAGTACTTC
.,TRBV20-1,.,TRBJ2-1,CSARDRGWNLLYYEQFF,TGCAGTGCTAGAGATCGGGGGTGGAATCTACTTTATTATGAGCAGTTCTTC
many,TRBV28,TRBD1,TRBJ2-1,CASNSRDRGGEQFF,TGTGCCAGCAACTCCCGGGACAGGGGGGGTGAGCAGTTCTTC
.,TRBV11-2,.,TRBJ2-7,CASSLGQLYEQYF,TGTGCCAGCAGCTTAGGACAGCTCTACGAGCAGTACTTC
.,TRBV12-3/TRBV12-4,.,TRBJ1-2,CASSLDLSLYGYTF,TGTGCCAGCAGTTTAGACCTTAGCCTCTATGGCTACACCTTC
.,TRBV24-1,.,TRBJ2-7,CATSAGLSREQYF,TGTGCCACCAGTGCTGGGCTGTCTAGGGAGCAGTACTTC
many,TRBV7-6,.,TRBJ2-7,CASSLATDGPYEQYF,TGTGCCAGCAGCTTAGCAACCGACGGGCCCTACGAGCAGTACTTC
many,TRBV7-9,TRBD1,TRBJ2-7,CASSTNRDSKHEQYF,TGTGCCAGCAGCACCAACCGGGACAGCAAGCACGAGCAGTACTTC
many,TRBV15,.,TRBJ2-7,CATSRDWGADEQYF,TGTGCCACCAGCAGAGATTGGGGGGCGGATGAGCAGTACTTC
few,TRBV5-1,.,TRBJ1-5,CASSPGLGNQPQHF,TGCGCCAGCAGCCCAGGACTGGGGAATCAGCCCCAGCATTTT
.,TRBV4-1,.,TRBJ1-5,CASSPSTQVQPQHF,TGCGCCAGCAGCCCATCAACCCAGGTTCAGCCCCAGCATTTT
.,TRBV28,.,TRBJ2-2,CASSSGTSDPGELFF,TGTGCCAGCAGCTCCGGGACATCCGATCCGGGGGAGCTGTTTTTT
.,TRBV7-6,TRBD2,TRBJ2-1,CASSTSGSYNEQFF,TGTGCCAGCAGCACTAGCGGGTCCTACAATGAGCAGTTCTTC
few,TRBV7-6,.,TRBJ2-5,CASSGPVDRTQYF,TGTGCCAGCAGCGGACCCGTGGACCGGACCCAGTACTTC
many,TRBV11-2,.,TRBJ2-7,CASRKGGQLSYEQYF,TGTGCCAGCAGGAAAGGTGGGCAACTTTCCTACGAGCAGTACTTC
many,TRBV6-5,.,TRBJ2-2,CASSSGTGELFF,TGTGCCAGCAGTTCTGGCACCGGGGAGCTGTTTTTT
many,TRBV18,TRBD1,TRBJ1-2,CASSEVAGTGRRFLYTF,TGTGCCAGCTCCGAGGTAGCTGGGACAGGCAGGCGCTTTCTCTACACCTTC
few,TRBV3-1,.,TRBJ2-7,CASSQTSEQYF,TGTGCCAGCAGCCAAACTTCCGAGCAGTACTTC
.,TRBV12-3/TRBV12-4,TRBD1,TRBJ1-4,CASSPTGENEKLFF,TGTGCCAGCAGCCCGACAGGGGAAAATGAAAAACTGTTTTTT
.,TRBV5-1,TRBD1,TRBJ2-5,CASSLAGTGGQETQYF,TGCGCCAGCAGCTTGGCGGGGACAGGGGGCCAAGAGACCCAGTACTTC
many,TRBV20-1,TRBD2,TRBJ2-1,CSAKGPLAGGLYNEQFF,TGCAGTGCCAAGGGCCCCCTAGCGGGGGGACTGTACAATGAGCAGTTCTTC
many,TRBV28,.,TRBJ2-7,CASTPWGSWEQYF,TGTGCCAGCACCCCTTGGGGGAGCTGGGAGCAGTACTTC